This TCR beta chain appears in the sequencing data of a study of early T cells in non-severe SARS-CoV-2 infection. In its sample, this clonotype was seen a few times. TCRdb independently ran MiXCR on the 5' RACE reads; one entry per CDR3 protein. The data show under 80,000 distinct CDR3 sequences, with around 10% seen just once and about 3.8% held by the top ten. Germline CDR1 reads SGHTA; CDR2 reads FQGNSA. The CDR3 consists of 14 residues. V was clipped by 4 bases and J by 0 bases, with 9 bases between them. This chain uses TRBV7-2 with TRBJ2-5; D possibly corresponds to TRBD2 (6 bases). The material sequenced was whole blood. This TCR came from an adult who was a healthcare worker with PCR-confirmed SARS-CoV-2 infection or an uninfected control (not recorded which). CDR3 in DNA: TGTGCCAGCAGCTCTAGCGAGAACCAAGAGACCCAGTACTTC. Translation: CASSSSENQETQYF.